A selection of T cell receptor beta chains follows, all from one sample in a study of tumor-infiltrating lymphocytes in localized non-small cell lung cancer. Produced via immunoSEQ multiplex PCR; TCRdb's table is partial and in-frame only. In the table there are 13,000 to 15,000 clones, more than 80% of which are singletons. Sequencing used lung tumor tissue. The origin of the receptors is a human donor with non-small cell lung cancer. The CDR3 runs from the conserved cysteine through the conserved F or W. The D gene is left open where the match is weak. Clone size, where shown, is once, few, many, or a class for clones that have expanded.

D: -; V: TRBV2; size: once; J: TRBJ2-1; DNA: TGTGCCAGCAGTGAACCAGGGCGGACCTACAATGAGCAGTTCTTC; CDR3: CASSEPGRTYNEQFF
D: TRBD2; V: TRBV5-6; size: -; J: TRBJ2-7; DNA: TGTGCCAGCAGCTTTCCCAGGGAGGGAGCCTCCTACGAGCAGTACTTC; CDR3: CASSFPREGASYEQYF
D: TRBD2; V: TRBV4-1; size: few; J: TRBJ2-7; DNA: TGCGCCAGCAGCCAGGGACTAGCGGGAGGGATCAACGAGCAGTACTTC; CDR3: CASSQGLAGGINEQYF
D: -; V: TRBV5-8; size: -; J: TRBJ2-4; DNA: TGTGCCAGCAGCCCACAGGTTGCCAAAAACATTCAGTACTTC; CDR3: CASSPQVAKNIQYF
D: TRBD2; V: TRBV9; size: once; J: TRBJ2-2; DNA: TGTGCCAGCAGCGTAGAGGGGAGGGCCACCGGGGAGCTGTTTTTT; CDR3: CASSVEGRATGELFF
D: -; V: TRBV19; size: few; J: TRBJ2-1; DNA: TGTGCCAGTAGTATTAAGTTCGGGGGCAGGGTATACAATGAGCAGTTCTTC; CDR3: CASSIKFGGRVYNEQFF
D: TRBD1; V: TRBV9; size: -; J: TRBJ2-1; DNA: TGTGCCAGCAGCGTGGGGACAGGGACATACAATGAGCAGTTCTTC; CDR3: CASSVGTGTYNEQFF
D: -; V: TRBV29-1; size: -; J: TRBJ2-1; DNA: TGCAGCGTTCGGCGGCCATACAATGAGCAGTTCTTC; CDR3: CSVRRPYNEQFF
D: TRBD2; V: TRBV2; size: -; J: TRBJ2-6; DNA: TGTGCCAGCAGCGGGAGTCCGAGTGGGCTAGCGGGGTTCTCTGGGGCCAACGTCCTGACTTTC; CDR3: CASSGSPSGLAGFSGANVLTF
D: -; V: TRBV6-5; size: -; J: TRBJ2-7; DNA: TGTGCCAGCACCGGAGCCAACGAGCAGTACTTC; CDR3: CASTGANEQYF
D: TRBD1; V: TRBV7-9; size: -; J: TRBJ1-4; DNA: TGTGCCAGCAGCTTACAGGGGGGCTGGAATGAAAAACTGTTTTTT; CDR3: CASSLQGGWNEKLFF
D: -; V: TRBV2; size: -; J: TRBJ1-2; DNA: TGTGCCAGCAGTGAGGAACTGGTCTATGGCTACACCTTC; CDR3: CASSEELVYGYTF
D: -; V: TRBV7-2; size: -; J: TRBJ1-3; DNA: TGTGCCAGCAGCTCAGGCATTGGCAGGGGTCACTCTGGAAACACCATATATTTT; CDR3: CASSSGIGRGHSGNTIYF
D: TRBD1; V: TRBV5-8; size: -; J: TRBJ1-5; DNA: TGTGCCAGCAGCTTGGCCGTATTTGGGACAGTCAATCAGCCCCAGCATTTT; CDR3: CASSLAVFGTVNQPQHF
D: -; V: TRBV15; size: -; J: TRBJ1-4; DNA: TGTGCCACCAGCAGAGATGTTAAGGGGGTAACTAATGAAAAACTGTTTTTT; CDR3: CATSRDVKGVTNEKLFF
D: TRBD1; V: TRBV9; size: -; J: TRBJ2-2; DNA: TGTGCCAGCACCAGAGGGGACAGTTCGAACACCGGGGAGCTGTTTTTT; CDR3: CASTRGDSSNTGELFF
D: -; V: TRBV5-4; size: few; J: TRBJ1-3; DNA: TGTGCCAGCAGCTTGGGGCCGCCCAGCTCTGGAAACACCATATATTTT; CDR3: CASSLGPPSSGNTIYF
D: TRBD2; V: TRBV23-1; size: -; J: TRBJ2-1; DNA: TGCGCCAGCACAAAGGGACTAGCTCAATACAATGAGCAGTTCTTC; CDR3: CASTKGLAQYNEQFF
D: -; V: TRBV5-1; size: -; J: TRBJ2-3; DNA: TGCGCCAGCAGCTCACCCTCTGGGGCGGGCACAGATACGCAGTATTTT; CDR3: CASSSPSGAGTDTQYF
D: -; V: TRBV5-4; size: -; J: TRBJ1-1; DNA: TGTGCCAGCAGCTACGACATCATGAACACTGAAGCTTTCTTT; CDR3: CASSYDIMNTEAFF
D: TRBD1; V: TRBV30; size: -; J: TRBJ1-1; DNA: TGTGCCTGGAGACAGGGGTTTAACACTGAAGCTTTCTTT; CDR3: CAWRQGFNTEAFF
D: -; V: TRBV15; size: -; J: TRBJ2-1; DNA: TGTGCCACCGGGGGGGGGCGGGCCTCCTACAATGAGCAGTTCTTC; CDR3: CATGGGRASYNEQFF
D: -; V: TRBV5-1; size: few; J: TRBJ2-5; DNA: TGCGCCAGCAGCCCACCCGGGGAGACCCAGTACTTC; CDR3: CASSPPGETQYF
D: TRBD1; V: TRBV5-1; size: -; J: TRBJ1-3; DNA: TGCGCCAGCAGCGAGGGACAGCGTGTCTCTGGAAACACCATATATTTT; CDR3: CASSEGQRVSGNTIYF
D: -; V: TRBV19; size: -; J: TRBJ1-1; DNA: TGTGCCAGTAGTAATGAGAGGGGTACTAAAGCTTTCTTT; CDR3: CASSNERGTKAFF
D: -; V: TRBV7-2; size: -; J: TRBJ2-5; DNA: TGTGCCAGCAGCCCCCAAGAGACCCAGTACTTC; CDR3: CASSPQETQYF
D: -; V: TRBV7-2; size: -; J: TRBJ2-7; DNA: TGTGCCAGCAGCTCCCAGGGACGGGCGTACTCCTACGAGCAGTACTTC; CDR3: CASSSQGRAYSYEQYF
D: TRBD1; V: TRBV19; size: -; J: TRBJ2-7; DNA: TGTGCCAGTACCCGGGACAGGGGAGGCTACGAGCAGTACTTC; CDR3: CASTRDRGGYEQYF
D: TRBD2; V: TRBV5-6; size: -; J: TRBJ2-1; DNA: TGTGCCAGCAGGTTGGGACTAGCGGAGTACAGTGAGCAGTTCTTC; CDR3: CASRLGLAEYSEQFF
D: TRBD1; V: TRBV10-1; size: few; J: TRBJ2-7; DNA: TGCGCCAGCAGTTCGACAGGGAACGAGCAGTACTTC; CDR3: CASSSTGNEQYF
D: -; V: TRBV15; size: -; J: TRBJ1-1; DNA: TGTGCCACCAGCAGAGATTATCAAGGGTCTGACACTGAAGCTTTCTTT; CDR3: CATSRDYQGSDTEAFF
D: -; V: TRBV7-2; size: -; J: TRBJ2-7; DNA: TGTGCCAGCAGCTTAGTTCTCTACGAGCAGTACTTC; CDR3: CASSLVLYEQYF
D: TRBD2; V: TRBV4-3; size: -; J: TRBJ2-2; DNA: TGCGCCAGCAGCCCACCGGGCGCGGGAGTGAACACCGGGGAGCTGTTTTTT; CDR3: CASSPPGAGVNTGELFF
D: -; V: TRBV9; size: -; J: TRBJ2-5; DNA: TGTGCCAGCAGCTCCACTCCAGCGGGACAGGAGACCCAGTACTTC; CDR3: CASSSTPAGQETQYF
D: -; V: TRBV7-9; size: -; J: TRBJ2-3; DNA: TGTGCCAGCAGCTTAGCCTCCGGGACAACCACAGATACGCAGTATTTT; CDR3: CASSLASGTTTDTQYF
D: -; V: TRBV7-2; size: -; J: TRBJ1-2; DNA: TGTGCCAGCAGCTTTAGGACGGCTAACTATGGCTACACCTTC; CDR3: CASSFRTANYGYTF
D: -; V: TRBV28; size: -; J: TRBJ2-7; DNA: TGTGCCAGTCGAGACAGTACGACCTACGAGCAGTACTTC; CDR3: CASRDSTTYEQYF
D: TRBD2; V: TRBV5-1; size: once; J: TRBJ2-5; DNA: TGCGCCAGCAGCTTGAGCGGGATACGAGAGACCCAGTACTTC; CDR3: CASSLSGIRETQYF
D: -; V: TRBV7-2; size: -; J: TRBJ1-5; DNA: TGTGCCAGCAGCTCCCGGGGGGTTGAACTTCAGCCCCAGCATTTT; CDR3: CASSSRGVELQPQHF
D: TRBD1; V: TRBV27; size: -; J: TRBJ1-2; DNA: TGTGCCAGCAGTTTAACGGGGACAGGGGGGTATGGCTACACCTTC; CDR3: CASSLTGTGGYGYTF